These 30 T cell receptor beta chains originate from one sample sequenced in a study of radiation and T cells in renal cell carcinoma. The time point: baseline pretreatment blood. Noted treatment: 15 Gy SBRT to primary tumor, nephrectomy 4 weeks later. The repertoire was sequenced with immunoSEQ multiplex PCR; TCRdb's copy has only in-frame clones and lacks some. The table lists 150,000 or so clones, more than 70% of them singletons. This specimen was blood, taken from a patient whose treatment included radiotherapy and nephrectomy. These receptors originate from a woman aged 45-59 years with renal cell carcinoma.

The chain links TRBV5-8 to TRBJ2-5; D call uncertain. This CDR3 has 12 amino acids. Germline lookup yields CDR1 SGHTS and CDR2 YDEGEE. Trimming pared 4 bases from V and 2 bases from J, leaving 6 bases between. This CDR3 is CASSAQQETQYF. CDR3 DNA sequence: TGTGCCAGCAGCGCACAGCAAGAGACCCAGTACTTC.

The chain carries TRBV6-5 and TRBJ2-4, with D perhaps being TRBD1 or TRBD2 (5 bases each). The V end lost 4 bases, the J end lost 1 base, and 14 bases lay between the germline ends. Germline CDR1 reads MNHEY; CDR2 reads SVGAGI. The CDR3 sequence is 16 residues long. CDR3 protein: CASSSQAWGAKNIQYF. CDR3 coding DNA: TGTGCCAGCAGTTCCCAAGCTTGGGGGGCCAAAAACATTCAGTACTTC.

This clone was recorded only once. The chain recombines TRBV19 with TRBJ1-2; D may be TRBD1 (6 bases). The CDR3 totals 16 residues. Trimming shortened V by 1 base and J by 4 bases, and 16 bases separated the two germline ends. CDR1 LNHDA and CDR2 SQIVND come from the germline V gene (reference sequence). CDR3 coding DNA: TGTGCCAGTAGTATAGGGGGGGCCGCGATATCCTATGGCTACACCTTC. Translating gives CASSIGGAAISYGYTF. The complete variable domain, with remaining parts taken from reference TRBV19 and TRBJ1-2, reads DGGITQSPKYLFRKEGQNVTLSCEQNLNHDAMYWYRQDPGQGLRLIYYSQIVNDFQKGDIAEGYSVSREKKESFPLTVTSAQKNPTAFYLCASSIGGAAISYGYTFGSGTRLTVV.

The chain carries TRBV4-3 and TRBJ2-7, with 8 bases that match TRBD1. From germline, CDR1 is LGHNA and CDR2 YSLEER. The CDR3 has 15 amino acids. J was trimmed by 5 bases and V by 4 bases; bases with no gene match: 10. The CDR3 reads CASSRSQGVFNEQYF. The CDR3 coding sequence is TGCGCCAGCAGCCGCTCACAGGGGGTTTTCAACGAGCAGTACTTC.

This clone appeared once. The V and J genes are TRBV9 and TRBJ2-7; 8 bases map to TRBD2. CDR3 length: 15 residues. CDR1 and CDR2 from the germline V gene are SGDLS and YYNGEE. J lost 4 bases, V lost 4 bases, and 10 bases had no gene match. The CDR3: CASSPGIGGEYEQYF. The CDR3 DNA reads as TGTGCCAGCAGCCCCGGAATCGGGGGGGAATACGAGCAGTACTTC. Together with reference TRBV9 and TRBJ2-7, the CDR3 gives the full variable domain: DSGVTQTPKHLITATGQRVTLRCSPRSGDLSVYWYQQSLDQGLQFLIQYYNGEERAKGNILERFSAQQFPDLHSELNLSSLELGDSALYFCASSPGIGGEYEQYFGPGTRLTVT.

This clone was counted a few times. The CDR3 nucleotides are TGTGCCAGTAGTATGACGGTGGACACTGAAGCTTTCTTT. This translates into CASSMTVDTEAFF. The chain employs TRBV19 and TRBJ1-1; D call uncertain. The length of the CDR3 is 13 residues. V was pared by 3 bases and J by 3 bases, with 8 bases between. CDR1 and CDR2 (germline): LNHDA, SQIVND (reference sequence).

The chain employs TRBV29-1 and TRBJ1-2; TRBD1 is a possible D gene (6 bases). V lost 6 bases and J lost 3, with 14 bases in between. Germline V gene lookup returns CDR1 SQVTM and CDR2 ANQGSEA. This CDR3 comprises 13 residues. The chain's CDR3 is CSVVTGGDYGYTF. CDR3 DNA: TGCAGCGTCGTCACCGGGGGCGACTATGGCTACACCTTC.

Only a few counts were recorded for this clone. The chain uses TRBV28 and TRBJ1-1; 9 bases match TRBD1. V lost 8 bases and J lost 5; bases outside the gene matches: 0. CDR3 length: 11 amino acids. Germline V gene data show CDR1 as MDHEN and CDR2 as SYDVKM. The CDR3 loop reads CASGQGTEAFF. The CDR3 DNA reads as TGTGCCAGCGGACAGGGGACTGAAGCTTTCTTT.

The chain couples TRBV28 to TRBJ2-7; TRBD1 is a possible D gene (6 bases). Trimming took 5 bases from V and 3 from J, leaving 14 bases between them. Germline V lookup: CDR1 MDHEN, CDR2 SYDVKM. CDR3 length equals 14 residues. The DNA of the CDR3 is TGTGCCAGCAGTCCTAGACAGGAGATCTACGAGCAGTACTTC. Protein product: CASSPRQEIYEQYF.

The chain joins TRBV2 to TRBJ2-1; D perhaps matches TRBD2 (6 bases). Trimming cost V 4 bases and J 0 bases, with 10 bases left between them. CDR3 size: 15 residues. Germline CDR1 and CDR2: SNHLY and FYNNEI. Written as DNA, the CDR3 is TGTGCCAGCAGTGCCCGCGGGGCCTCCTACAATGAGCAGTTCTTC. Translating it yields CASSARGASYNEQFF.

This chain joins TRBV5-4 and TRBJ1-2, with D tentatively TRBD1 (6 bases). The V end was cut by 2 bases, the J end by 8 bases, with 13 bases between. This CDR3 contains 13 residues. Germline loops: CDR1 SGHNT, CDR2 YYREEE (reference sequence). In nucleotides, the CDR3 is TGTGCCAGCAGCTTTCAGAGGGGGGACGGCTACACCTTC. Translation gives CASSFQRGDGYTF.

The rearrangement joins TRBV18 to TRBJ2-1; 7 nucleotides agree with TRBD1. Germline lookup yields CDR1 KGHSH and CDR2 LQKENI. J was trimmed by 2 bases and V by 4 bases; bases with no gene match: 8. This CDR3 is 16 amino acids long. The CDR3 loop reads CASSRLQGRAYNEQFF. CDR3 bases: TGTGCCAGCTCACGATTACAGGGGAGAGCCTACAATGAGCAGTTCTTC.

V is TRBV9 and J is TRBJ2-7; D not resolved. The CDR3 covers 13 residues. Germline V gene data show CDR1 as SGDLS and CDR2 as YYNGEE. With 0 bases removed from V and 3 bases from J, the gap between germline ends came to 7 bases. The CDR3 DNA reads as TGTGCCAGCAGCGTAGAGGATGGCTACGAGCAGTACTTC. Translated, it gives CASSVEDGYEQYF. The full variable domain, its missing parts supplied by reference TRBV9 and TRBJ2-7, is DSGVTQTPKHLITATGQRVTLRCSPRSGDLSVYWYQQSLDQGLQFLIQYYNGEERAKGNILERFSAQQFPDLHSELNLSSLELGDSALYFCASSVEDGYEQYFGPGTRLTVT.

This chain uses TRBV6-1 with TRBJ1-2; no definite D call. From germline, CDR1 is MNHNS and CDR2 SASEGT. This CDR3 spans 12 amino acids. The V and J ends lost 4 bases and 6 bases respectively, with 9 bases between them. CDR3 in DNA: TGTGCCAGCAGTGTACTAAAGGATGGCTACACCTTC. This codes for CASSVLKDGYTF.

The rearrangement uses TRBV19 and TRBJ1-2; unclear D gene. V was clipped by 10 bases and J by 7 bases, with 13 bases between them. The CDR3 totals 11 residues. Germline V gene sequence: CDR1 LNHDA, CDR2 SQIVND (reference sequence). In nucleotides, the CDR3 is TGTGCCACCAGAACCTTGGGTGGCTACACCTTC. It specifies CATRTLGGYTF.

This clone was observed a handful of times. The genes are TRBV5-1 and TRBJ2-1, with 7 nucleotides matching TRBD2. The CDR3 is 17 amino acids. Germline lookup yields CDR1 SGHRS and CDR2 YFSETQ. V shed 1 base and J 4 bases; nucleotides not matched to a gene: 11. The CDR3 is CASSLSIVSSGYNEQFF. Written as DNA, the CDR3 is TGCGCCAGCAGCTTGAGTATTGTGTCTAGCGGATACAATGAGCAGTTCTTC.

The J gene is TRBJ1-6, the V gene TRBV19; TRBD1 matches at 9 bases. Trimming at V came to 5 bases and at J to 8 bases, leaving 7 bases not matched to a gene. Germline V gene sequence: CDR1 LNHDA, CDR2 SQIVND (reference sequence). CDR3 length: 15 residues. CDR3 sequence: CASSYRTGDYSPLHF. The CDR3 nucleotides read TGTGCCAGTAGTTACCGGACAGGGGATTATTCACCCCTCCACTTT.

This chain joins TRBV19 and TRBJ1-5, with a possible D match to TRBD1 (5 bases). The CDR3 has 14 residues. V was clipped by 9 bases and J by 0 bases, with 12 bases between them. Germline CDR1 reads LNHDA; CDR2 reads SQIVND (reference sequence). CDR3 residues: CARGRQSSNQPQHF. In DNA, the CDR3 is TGTGCCAGGGGACGTCAAAGTAGCAATCAGCCCCAGCATTTT.

Here the CDR3 reads CASQGLGATNEKLFF. The DNA of the CDR3 is TGTGCCAGCCAAGGGTTAGGAGCAACTAATGAAAAACTGTTTTTT. This sequence joins TRBV2 and TRBJ1-4; D gene uncertain. Germline assignment: CDR1 SNHLY and CDR2 FYNNEI. This CDR3 comprises 15 residues. The V end lost 8 bases, the J end lost 0 bases, and 13 bases lay between the germline ends. The complete variable domain, with remaining parts taken from reference TRBV2 and TRBJ1-4, reads EPEVTQTPSHQVTQMGQEVILRCVPISNHLYFYWYRQILGQKVEFLVSFYNNEISEKSEIFDDQFSVERPDGSNFTLKIRSTKLEDSAMYFCASQGLGATNEKLFFGSGTQLSVL.

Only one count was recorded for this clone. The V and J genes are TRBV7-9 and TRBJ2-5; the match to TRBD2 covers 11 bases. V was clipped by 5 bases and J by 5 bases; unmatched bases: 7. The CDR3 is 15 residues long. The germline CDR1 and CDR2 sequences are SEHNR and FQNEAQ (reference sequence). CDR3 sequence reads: CASSPELAGEETQYF. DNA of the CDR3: TGTGCCAGCAGCCCGGAACTAGCGGGGGAGGAGACCCAGTACTTC.

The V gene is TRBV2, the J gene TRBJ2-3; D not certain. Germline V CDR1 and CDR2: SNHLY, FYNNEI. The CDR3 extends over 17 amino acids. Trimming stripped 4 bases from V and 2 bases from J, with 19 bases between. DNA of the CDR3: TGTGCCAGCAGTGGCGGTCTCAGCAACGCAAACACAGATACGCAGTATTTT. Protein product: CASSGGLSNANTDTQYF.

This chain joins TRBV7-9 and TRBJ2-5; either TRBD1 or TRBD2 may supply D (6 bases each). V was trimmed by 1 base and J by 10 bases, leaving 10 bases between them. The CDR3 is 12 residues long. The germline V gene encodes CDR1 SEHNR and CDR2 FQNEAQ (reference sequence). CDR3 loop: CASSLEGGNQYF. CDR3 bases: TGTGCCAGCAGCTTAGAGGGGGGCAACCAGTACTTC.

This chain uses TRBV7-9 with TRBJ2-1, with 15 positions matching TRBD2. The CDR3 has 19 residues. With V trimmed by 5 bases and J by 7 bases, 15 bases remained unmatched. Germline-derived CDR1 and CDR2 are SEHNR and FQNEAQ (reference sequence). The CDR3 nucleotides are TGTGCCAGCAGCCGAAGTGATCGAACGGGACTAGCGGGGGGAAATGAGCAGTTCTTC. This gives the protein CASSRSDRTGLAGGNEQFF.

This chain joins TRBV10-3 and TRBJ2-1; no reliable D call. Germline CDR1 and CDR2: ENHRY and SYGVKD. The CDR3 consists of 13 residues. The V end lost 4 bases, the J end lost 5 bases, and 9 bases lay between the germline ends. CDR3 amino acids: CAISVVSHNEQFF. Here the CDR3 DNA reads TGTGCCATCAGTGTTGTCAGTCACAATGAGCAGTTCTTC.

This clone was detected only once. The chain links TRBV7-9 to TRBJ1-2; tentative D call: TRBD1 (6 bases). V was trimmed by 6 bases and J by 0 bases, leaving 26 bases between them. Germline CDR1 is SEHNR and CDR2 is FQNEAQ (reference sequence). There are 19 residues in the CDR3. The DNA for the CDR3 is TGTGCCAGCAGAGCTTTTAGTGTTGGTCCAGGGGAGCCTAACTATGGCTACACCTTC. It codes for CASRAFSVGPGEPNYGYTF.

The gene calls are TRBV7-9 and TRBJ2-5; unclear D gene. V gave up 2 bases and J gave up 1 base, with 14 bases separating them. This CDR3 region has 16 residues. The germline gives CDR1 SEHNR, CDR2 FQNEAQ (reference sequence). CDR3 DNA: TGTGCCAGCAGCTTATCCCAAGCCTCGGCCCAAGAGACCCAGTACTTC. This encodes CASSLSQASAQETQYF. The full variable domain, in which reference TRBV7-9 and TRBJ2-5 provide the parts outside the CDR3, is DTGVSQNPRHKITKRGQNVTFRCDPISEHNRLYWYRQTLGQGPEFLTYFQNEAQLEKSRLLSDRFSAERPKGSFSTLEIQRTEQGDSAMYLCASSLSQASAQETQYFGPGTRLLVL.

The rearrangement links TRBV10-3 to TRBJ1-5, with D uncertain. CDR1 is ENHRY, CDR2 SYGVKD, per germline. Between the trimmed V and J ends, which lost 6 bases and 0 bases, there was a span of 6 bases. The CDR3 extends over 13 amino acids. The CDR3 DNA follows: TGTGCCATCAGGGGGTCTAGCAATCAGCCCCAGCATTTT. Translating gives CAIRGSSNQPQHF.

The CDR3 spells CASSAIALNTEAFF. In DNA form, the CDR3 reads TGTGCCAGCAGTGCAATCGCCCTGAACACTGAAGCTTTCTTT. The J gene is TRBJ1-1, the V gene TRBV6-1, with D hard to call. The CDR3 contains 14 residues. The germline V and J ends were trimmed by 4 bases and 0 bases, with 9 bases remaining between them. Germline CDR1 and CDR2: MNHNS and SASEGT.

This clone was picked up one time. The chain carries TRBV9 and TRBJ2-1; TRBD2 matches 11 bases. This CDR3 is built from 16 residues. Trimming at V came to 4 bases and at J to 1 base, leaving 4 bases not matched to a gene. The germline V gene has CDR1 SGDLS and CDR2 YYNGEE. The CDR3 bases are TGTGCCAGCAGCACTAGCGGGGGAGCTTCCTACAATGAGCAGTTCTTC. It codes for CASSTSGGASYNEQFF. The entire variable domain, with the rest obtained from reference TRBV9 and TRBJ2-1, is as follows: DSGVTQTPKHLITATGQRVTLRCSPRSGDLSVYWYQQSLDQGLQFLIQYYNGEERAKGNILERFSAQQFPDLHSELNLSSLELGDSALYFCASSTSGGASYNEQFFGPGTRLTVL.

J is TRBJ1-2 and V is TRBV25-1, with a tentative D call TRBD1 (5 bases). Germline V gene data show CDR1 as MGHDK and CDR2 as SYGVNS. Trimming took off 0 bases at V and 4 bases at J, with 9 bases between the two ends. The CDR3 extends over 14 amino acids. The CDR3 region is CASSEYGRGYGYTF. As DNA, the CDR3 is TGTGCCAGCAGTGAATACGGAAGGGGCTATGGCTACACCTTC.